Following are 6 T cell receptor beta chains from one sample sequenced in a study of OX40 agonist ivuxolimab in advanced cancers. Clones were read by immunoSEQ multiplex PCR, and TCRdb kept only the in-frame ones, dropping some. The repertoire has 15,000 to 20,000 clones, 83% of them found once; the top ten carry roughly 13%. Sequenced material: CD4+ or CD8+ T cells sorted from blood, taken in a trial of the OX40 agonist ivuxolimab. These receptors were collected from an adult with an advanced solid tumor such as melanoma, head and neck, liver or kidney cancer.

The V call is TRBV7-2, the J call TRBJ2-5; D not certain. The assigned J gene may be wrong: the sequence end matches TRBJ2-7 better. The germline V gene has CDR1 SGHTA and CDR2 FQGNSA. This CDR3 has 12 residues. This CDR3 reads CASTRSSYEQYF. CDR3 nucleotide sequence: TGTGCCAGCACCCGAAGCTCCTACGAGCAGTACTTC.

This chain links TRBV6-5 with TRBJ1-5; D remains unclear. This CDR3 region has 13 residues. V lost 0 bases and J 4 bases, leaving 4 bases between the germline ends. Germline V gene data show CDR1 as MNHEY and CDR2 as SVGAGI. The CDR3 DNA follows: TGTGCCAGCAGTTACTCGATTAATCAGCCCCAGCATTTT. Encoded protein: CASSYSINQPQHF.

The J gene is TRBJ2-1, the V gene TRBV28; no firm D call. Germline CDR1 reads MDHEN; CDR2 reads SYDVKM. V gave up 3 bases and J gave up 9 bases, with 9 bases separating them. The CDR3 totals 12 residues. CDR3 loop: CASSFATAEQFF. CDR3 coding DNA: TGTGCCAGCAGTTTCGCCACCGCTGAGCAGTTCTTC.

The chain joins TRBV7-2 to TRBJ2-7; D gene uncertain. Germline V gene data show CDR1 as SGHTA and CDR2 as FQGNSA. This CDR3 is 13 amino acids long. V lost 0 bases, J lost 5 bases, and 8 bases lay in between. The CDR3 coding sequence is TGTGCCAGCAGCTTAGCGCCTGGGGACGAGCAGTACTTC. As protein: CASSLAPGDEQYF. Based on the CDR3 plus reference TRBV7-2 and TRBJ2-7, the full variable domain is GAGVSQSPSNKVTEKGKDVELRCDPISGHTALYWYRQSLGQGLEFLIYFQGNSAPDKSGLPSDRFSAERTGGSVSTLTIQRTQQEDSAVYLCASSLAPGDEQYFGPGTRLTVT.

V gene TRBV30 combines with J gene TRBJ2-2; 9 bases are a match to TRBD2. V gave up 3 bases and J gave up 11 bases; unmatched junction bases: 7. Germline lookup yields CDR1 GTSNPN and CDR2 SVGIG (reference sequence). The CDR3 has 13 amino acids. CDR3 loop: CAWRRSGRRELFF. CDR3 DNA: TGTGCCTGGAGGAGGAGCGGGAGGAGAGAGCTGTTTTTT. The full variable domain, completed using reference TRBV30 and TRBJ2-2, is SQTIHQWPATLVQPVGSPLSLECTVEGTSNPNLYWYRQAAGRGLQLLFYSVGIGQISSEVPQNLSASRPQDRQFILSSKKLLLSDSGFYLCAWRRSGRRELFFGEGSRLTVL.

J is TRBJ2-3 and V is TRBV2; 12 nucleotides line up with TRBD2. Germline assignment: CDR1 SNHLY and CDR2 FYNNEI. The junction had 3 bases not matched to a gene; V was cut back by 6 bases and J by 5 bases. This CDR3 is built from 14 residues. The CDR3 DNA sequence: TGTGCCAGCAGGCTAGCGGGGGGGGGAGATACGCAGTATTTT. Protein product: CASRLAGGGDTQYF.